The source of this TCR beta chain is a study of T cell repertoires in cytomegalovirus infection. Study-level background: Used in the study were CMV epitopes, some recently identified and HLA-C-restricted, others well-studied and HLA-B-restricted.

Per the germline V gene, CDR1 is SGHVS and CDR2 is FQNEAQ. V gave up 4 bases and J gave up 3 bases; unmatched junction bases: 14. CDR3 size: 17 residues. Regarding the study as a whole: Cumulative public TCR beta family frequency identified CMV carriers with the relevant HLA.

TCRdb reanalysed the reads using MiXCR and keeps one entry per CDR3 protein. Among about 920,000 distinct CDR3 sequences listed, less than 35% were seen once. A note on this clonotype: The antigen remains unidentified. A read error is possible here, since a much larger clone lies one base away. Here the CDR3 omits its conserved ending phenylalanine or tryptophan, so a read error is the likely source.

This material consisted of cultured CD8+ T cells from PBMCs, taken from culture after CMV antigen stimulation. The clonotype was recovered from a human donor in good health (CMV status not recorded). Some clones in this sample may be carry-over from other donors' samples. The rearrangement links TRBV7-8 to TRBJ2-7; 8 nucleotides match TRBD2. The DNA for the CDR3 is TGTGCCAGCAGCTCCTACTCGGGGGGGGCCAGTGTCTACGAGCAGTACTCC. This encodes CASSSYSGGASVYEQYS.